The rows below give T cell receptor beta chains drawn from one sample of a study of blood T cell repertoires in COVID-19. Produced via immunoSEQ multiplex PCR; TCRdb's table is partial and in-frame only. The sample carries roughly 68,000 clones, roughly 85% recorded once. The sample taken for sequencing was peripheral blood. The source is a man aged 45-60 years with acute or convalescent COVID-19. Both conserved end residues are part of each CDR3.

13	TRBJ1-2	TRBV30	CAWSGLYSYGYTF
15	TRBJ2-4	TRBV2	CASRKAEEAKNIQYF
17	TRBJ2-1	TRBV6-1	CASSEWGTFENYNEQFF
13	TRBJ1-5	TRBV5-1	CASSRAGGQPQHF
13	TRBJ1-6	TRBV2	CASSAQGDSPLHF
17	TRBJ2-3	TRBV6-1	CASSEATSGGATDTQYF
14	TRBJ2-2	TRBV7-6	CASSATLSDRELFF
15	TRBJ2-1	TRBV5-1	CASSLELAGGNEQFF
13	TRBJ2-1	TRBV19	CASSITHYNEQFF
16	TRBJ2-7	TRBV6-9	CASSYWAQGSSYEQYF
16	TRBJ2-5	TRBV6-1	CASSEADRPIGETQYF
13	TRBJ2-7	TRBV28	CASKEGTTYEQYF
15	TRBJ2-5	TRBV7-8	CASSLVNRGRETQYF
14	TRBJ2-1	TRBV5-1	CASSLEAGDNEQFF
13	TRBJ2-1	TRBV7-9	CASWEGDHNEQFF
13	TRBJ2-5	TRBV11-2	CASSLTNKETQYF
15	TRBJ2-1	TRBV9	CASSVGQTSYNEQFF
15	TRBJ2-5	TRBV5-5	CASSLTSGGEETQYF
15	TRBJ2-3	TRBV2	CASSDNRGHTDTQYF
14	TRBJ2-3	TRBV6-5	CASISGGSPVSQYF
14	TRBJ1-6	TRBV10-3	CAISEETNNSPLHF
15	TRBJ2-3	TRBV30	CAWSGGGGSTDTQYF
12	TRBJ2-3	TRBV30	CAWSVVGDTQYF
14	TRBJ2-5	TRBV5-1	CASSGTGFQETQYF
11	TRBJ2-7	TRBV6-6	CASRTSTDEYF
16	TRBJ1-1	TRBV20-1	CSASPGPGQGQTEAFF
14	TRBJ1-5	TRBV6-5	CASSRGQLNQPQHF
15	TRBJ2-1	TRBV24-1	CATSEAGDSYNEQFF
14	TRBJ2-5	TRBV4-1	CASSQGVRGETQYF
18	TRBJ2-6	TRBV4-2	CASSQAWAAGYGANVLTF
14	TRBJ2-3	TRBV3-1/TRBV3-2	CASSQGATRDTQYF
14	TRBJ2-3	TRBV7-8	CASSFLVGSDTQYF
13	TRBJ2-1	TRBV27	CASGQGRYNEQFF
12	TRBJ1-2	TRBV12-3/TRBV12-4	CASTREGHGYTF
16	TRBJ2-5	TRBV2	CASSQSRDKGWETQYF
17	TRBJ2-5	TRBV7-7	CASSSAGRGVSFETQYF
17	TRBJ2-3	TRBV4-1	CACSRRGLSVGTDTQYF
13	TRBJ2-7	TRBV5-5	CASSLGRGNEQYF
16	TRBJ2-2	TRBV7-3	CASSFLAGGESGELFF
15	TRBJ2-3	TRBV25-1	CASSPRTGNTDTQYF
13	TRBJ2-3	TRBV29-1	CSGSQIFTDTQYF
17	TRBJ2-5	TRBV11-2	CASSLVLWTSPQETQYF
14	TRBJ2-2	TRBV5-1	CASSFRANTGELFF
15	TRBJ2-7	TRBV3-1/TRBV3-2	CASSPQGAAAYEQYF
14	TRBJ1-2	TRBV2	CASMTGGTIYGYTF
14	TRBJ2-3	TRBV24-1	CATSGGGPTDTQYF
13	TRBJ1-2	TRBV25-1	CASSSGGFEGYTF
14	TRBJ1-1	TRBV10-3	CAITGQGENTEAFF
15	TRBJ2-1	TRBV6-2/TRBV6-3	CASSYVAGGRNEQFF
15	TRBJ1-1	TRBV14	CASSQDSGQNTEAFF
16	TRBJ2-5	TRBV7-9	CASSAGSLDFQETQYF
14	TRBJ1-3	TRBV7-2	CASSLVDRVNTIYF
13	TRBJ1-1	TRBV13	CASGGRANAEAFF
16	TRBJ2-7	TRBV19	CASRNRPGQGIDEQYF
15	TRBJ2-2	TRBV7-3	CASSQNRVGTGELFF
14	TRBJ2-7	TRBV6-5	CASTGGASSYEQYF
15	TRBJ2-2	TRBV5-4	CASSEGQGAVGELFF